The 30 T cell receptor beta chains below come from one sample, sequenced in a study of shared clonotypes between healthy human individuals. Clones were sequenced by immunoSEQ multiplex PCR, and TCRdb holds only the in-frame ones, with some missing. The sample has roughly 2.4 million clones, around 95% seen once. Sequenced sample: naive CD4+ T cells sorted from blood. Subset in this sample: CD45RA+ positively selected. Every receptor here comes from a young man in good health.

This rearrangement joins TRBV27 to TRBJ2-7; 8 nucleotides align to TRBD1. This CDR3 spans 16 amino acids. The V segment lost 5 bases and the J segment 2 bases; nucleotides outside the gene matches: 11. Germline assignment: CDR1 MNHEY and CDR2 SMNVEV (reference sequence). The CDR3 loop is CASSPFWGDRTYEQYF. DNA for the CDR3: TGTGCCAGCAGTCCATTCTGGGGGGACAGGACCTACGAGCAGTACTTC.

The CDR3: CASSLGQGAGYTF. As DNA, the CDR3 is TGTGCCAGCAGCTTAGGACAGGGGGCCGGCTACACCTTC. The chain recombines TRBV7-2 with TRBJ1-2, with 10 positions matching TRBD1. Looked up from germline, CDR1 is SGHTA and CDR2 is FQGNSA. The CDR3 contains 13 residues. The V segment lost 1 base and the J segment 8 bases; nucleotides outside the gene matches: 1.

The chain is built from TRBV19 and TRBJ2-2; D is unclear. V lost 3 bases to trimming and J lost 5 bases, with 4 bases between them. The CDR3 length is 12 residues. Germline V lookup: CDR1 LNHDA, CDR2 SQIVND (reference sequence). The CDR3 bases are TGTGCCAGTAGTATTGCGACCGGGGAGCTGTTTTTT. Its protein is CASSIATGELFF. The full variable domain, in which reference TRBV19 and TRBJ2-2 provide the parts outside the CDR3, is DGGITQSPKYLFRKEGQNVTLSCEQNLNHDAMYWYRQDPGQGLRLIYYSQIVNDFQKGDIAEGYSVSREKKESFPLTVTSAQKNPTAFYLCASSIATGELFFGEGSRLTVL.

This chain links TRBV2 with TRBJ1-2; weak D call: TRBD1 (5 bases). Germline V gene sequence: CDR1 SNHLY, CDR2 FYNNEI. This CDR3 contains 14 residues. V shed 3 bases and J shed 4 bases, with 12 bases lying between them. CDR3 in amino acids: CASSDLTASYGYTF. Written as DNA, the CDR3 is TGTGCCAGCAGTGATCTGACAGCTTCCTATGGCTACACCTTC.

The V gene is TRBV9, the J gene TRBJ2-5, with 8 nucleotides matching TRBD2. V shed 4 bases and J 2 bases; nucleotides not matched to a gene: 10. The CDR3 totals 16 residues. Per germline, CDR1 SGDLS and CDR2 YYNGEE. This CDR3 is CASSPGVGTRQETQYF. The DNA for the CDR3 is TGTGCCAGCAGCCCTGGTGTAGGGACTAGACAAGAGACCCAGTACTTC.

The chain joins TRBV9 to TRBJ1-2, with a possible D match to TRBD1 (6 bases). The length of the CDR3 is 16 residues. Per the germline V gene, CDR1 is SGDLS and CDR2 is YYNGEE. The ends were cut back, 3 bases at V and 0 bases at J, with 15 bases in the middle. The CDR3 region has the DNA TGTGCCAGCAGCGGCCGGGACACCGGTGCTAACTATGGCTACACCTTC. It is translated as CASSGRDTGANYGYTF.

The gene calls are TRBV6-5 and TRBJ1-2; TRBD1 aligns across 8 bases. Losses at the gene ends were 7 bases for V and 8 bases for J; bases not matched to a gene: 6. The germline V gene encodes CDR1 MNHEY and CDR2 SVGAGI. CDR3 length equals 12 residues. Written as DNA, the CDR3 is TGTGCCAGCAAGCAGGGGGCAGGGGGCTACACCTTC. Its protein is CASKQGAGGYTF.

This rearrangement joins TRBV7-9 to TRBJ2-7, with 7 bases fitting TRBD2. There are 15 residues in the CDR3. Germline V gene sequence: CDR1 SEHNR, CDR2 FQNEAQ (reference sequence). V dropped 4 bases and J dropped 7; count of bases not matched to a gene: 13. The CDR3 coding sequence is TGTGCCAGCAGCTCTGTTAGCGGGTTCGAAGGGGAGCAGTACTTC. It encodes CASSSVSGFEGEQYF.

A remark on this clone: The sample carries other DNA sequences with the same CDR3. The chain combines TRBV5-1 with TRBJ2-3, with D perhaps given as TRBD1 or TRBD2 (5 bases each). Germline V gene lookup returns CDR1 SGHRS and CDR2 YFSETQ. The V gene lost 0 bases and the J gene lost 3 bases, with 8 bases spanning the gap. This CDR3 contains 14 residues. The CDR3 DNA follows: TGCGCCAGCAGCTTGGGATGGGGGACAGATACGCAGTATTTT. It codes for CASSLGWGTDTQYF.

CDR3 nucleotide sequence: TGTGCCAGCAGCAAAGGGGGGATCCCCACCACAGATACGCAGTATTTT. Its protein product is CASSKGGIPTTDTQYF. This chain links TRBV7-9 with TRBJ2-3; D assignment may be TRBD1 or TRBD2 (6 bases each). Per the germline V gene, CDR1 is SEHNR and CDR2 is FQNEAQ (reference sequence). This CDR3 spans 16 amino acids. The V and J ends lost 5 bases and 2 bases respectively, with 17 bases between them.

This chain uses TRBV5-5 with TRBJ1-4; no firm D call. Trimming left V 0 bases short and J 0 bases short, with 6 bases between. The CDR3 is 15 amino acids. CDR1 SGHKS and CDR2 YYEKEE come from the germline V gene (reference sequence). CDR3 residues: CASSLVPATNEKLFF. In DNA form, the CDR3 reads TGTGCCAGCAGCTTGGTGCCTGCAACTAATGAAAAACTGTTTTTT. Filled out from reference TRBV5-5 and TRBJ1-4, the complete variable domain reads DAGVTQSPTHLIKTRGQQVTLRCSPISGHKSVSWYQQVLGQGPQFIFQYYEKEERGRGNFPDRFSARQFPNYSSELNVNALLLGDSALYLCASSLVPATNEKLFFGSGTQLSVL.

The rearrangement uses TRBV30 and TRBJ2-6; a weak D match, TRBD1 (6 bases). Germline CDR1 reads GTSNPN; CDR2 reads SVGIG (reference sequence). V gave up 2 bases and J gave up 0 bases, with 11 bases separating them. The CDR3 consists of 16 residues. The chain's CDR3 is CAWSPGAHSGANVLTF. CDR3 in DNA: TGTGCCTGGAGTCCAGGGGCTCACTCTGGGGCCAACGTCCTGACTTTC.

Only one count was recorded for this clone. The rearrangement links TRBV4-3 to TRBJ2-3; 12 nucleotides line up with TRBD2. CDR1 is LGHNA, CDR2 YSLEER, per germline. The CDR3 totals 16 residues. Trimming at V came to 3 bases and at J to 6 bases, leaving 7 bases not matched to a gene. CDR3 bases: TGCGCCAGCAGCCACTTACTAGCGGGAGGATCCGATACGCAGTATTTT. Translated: CASSHLLAGGSDTQYF.

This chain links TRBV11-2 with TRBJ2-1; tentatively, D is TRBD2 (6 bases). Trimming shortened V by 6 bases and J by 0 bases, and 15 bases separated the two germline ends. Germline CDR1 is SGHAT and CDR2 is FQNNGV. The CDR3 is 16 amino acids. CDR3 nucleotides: TGTGCCAGCAGGCCGCTAGGGAGGAGCTCCTACAATGAGCAGTTCTTC. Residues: CASRPLGRSSYNEQFF.

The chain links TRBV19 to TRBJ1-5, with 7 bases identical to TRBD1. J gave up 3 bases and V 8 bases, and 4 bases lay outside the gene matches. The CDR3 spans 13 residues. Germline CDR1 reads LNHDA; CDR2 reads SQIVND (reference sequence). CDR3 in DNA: TGTGCCAGTGGAGGGACAGCCAATCAGCCCCAGCATTTT. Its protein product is CASGGTANQPQHF.

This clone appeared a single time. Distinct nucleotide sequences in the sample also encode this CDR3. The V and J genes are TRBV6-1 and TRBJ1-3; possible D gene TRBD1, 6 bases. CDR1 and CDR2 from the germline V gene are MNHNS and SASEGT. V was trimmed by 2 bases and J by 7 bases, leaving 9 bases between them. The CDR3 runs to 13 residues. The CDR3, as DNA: TGTGCCAGCAGTGAAAGTCAGGGGAACACCATATATTTT. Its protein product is CASSESQGNTIYF.

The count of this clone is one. CDR3 DNA sequence: TGTGCCAGCAGCTTAGATCGAGCGGGAGGTTCTGAGACCCAGTACTTC. Its translation: CASSLDRAGGSETQYF. The chain couples TRBV7-2 to TRBJ2-5; TRBD2 agrees at 9 bases. J gave up 5 bases and V 1 base, and 8 bases lay outside the gene matches. Germline CDR1 SGHTA, CDR2 FQGNSA. CDR3 length: 16 residues.

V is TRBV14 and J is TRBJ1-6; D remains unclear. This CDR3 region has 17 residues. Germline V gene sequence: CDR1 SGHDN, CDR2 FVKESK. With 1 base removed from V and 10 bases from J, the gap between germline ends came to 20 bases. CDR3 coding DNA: TGTGCCAGCAGCCAAGTCGGTCCCCAAGGGAAAAAGTCACCCCTCCACTTT. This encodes CASSQVGPQGKKSPLHF.

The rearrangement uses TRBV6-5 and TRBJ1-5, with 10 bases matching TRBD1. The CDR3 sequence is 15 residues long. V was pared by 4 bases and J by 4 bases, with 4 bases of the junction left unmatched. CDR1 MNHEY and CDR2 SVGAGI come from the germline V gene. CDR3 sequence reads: CASSSRGQGNQPQHF. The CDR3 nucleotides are TGTGCCAGCAGTTCCAGGGGACAGGGGAATCAGCCCCAGCATTTT.

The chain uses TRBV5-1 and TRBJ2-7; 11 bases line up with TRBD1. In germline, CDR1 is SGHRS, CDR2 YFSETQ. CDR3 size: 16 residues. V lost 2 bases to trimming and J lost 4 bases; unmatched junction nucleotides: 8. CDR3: CASSFIPGQGVYEQYF. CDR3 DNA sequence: TGCGCCAGCAGCTTCATACCGGGACAGGGGGTATACGAGCAGTACTTC. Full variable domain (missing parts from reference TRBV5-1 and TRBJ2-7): KAGVTQTPRYLIKTRGQQVTLSCSPISGHRSVSWYQQTPGQGLQFLFEYFSETQRNKGNFPGRFSGRQFSNSRSEMNVSTLELGDSALYLCASSFIPGQGVYEQYFGPGTRLTVT.

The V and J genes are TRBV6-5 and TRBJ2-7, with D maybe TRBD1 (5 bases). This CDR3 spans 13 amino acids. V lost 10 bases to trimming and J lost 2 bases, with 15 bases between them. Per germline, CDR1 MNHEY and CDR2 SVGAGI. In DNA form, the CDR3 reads TGTGCCACCTGGCAGGGAAACACCTACGAGCAGTACTTC. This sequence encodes CATWQGNTYEQYF.

CDR3 residues: CASSLSRFYEQYF. The CDR3 DNA is TGTGCCAGCAGTTTATCCAGGTTCTACGAGCAGTACTTC. This chain connects TRBV28 to TRBJ2-7, with D unresolved. The V and J ends lost 1 base and 3 bases respectively, with 7 bases between them. The germline CDR1 and CDR2 sequences are MDHEN and SYDVKM. The CDR3 spans 13 residues.

The CDR3 protein is CASSPDRGPEAFF. In nucleotides, the CDR3 is TGTGCCAGCTCACCAGACAGGGGGCCTGAAGCTTTCTTT. The chain combines TRBV18 with TRBJ1-1; 10 nucleotides match TRBD1. The trim removed 2 bases at V and 6 bases at J, leaving 0 bases unmatched. CDR3 size: 13 residues. Germline V lookup: CDR1 KGHSH, CDR2 LQKENI. Together with reference TRBV18 and TRBJ1-1, the CDR3 gives the full variable domain: NAGVMQNPRHLVRRRGQEARLRCSPMKGHSHVYWYRQLPEEGLKFMVYLQKENIIDESGMPKERFSAEFPKEGPSILRIQQVVRGDSAAYFCASSPDRGPEAFFGQGTRLTVV.

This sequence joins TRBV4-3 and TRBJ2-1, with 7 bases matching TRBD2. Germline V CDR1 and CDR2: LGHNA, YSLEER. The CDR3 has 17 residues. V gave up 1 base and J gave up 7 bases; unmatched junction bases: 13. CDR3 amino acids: CASSQGPGEGVENEQFF. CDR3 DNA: TGCGCCAGCAGCCAAGGACCCGGGGAGGGAGTGGAGAATGAGCAGTTCTTC.

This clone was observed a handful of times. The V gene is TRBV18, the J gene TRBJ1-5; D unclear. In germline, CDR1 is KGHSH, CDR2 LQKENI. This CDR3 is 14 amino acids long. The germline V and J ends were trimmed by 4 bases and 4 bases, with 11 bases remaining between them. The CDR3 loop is CASSRLSGNQPQHF. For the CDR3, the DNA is TGTGCCAGCTCACGGCTGTCGGGAAATCAGCCCCAGCATTTT.

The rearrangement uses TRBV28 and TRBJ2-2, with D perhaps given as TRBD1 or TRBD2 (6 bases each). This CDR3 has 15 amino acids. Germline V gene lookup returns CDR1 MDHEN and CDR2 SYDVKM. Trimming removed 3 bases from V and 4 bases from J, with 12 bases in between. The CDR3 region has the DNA TGTGCCAGCAGTTTCGGAGGGGGTATCACCGGGGAGCTGTTTTTT. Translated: CASSFGGGITGELFF.

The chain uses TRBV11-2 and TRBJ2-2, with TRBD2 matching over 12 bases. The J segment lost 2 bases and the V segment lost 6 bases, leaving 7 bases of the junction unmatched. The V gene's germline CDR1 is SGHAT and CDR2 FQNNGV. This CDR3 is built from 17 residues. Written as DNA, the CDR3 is TGTGCCAGCAGGAGACGGACTAGCGGGGATAACACCGGGGAGCTGTTTTTT. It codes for CASRRRTSGDNTGELFF.

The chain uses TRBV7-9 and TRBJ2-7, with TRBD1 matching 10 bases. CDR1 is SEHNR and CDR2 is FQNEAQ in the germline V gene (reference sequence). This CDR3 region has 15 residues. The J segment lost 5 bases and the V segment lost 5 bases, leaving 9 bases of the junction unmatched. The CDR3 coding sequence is TGTGCCAGCAGCGATTACCGGGACAGGGGTGACGAGCAGTACTTC. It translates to CASSDYRDRGDEQYF.

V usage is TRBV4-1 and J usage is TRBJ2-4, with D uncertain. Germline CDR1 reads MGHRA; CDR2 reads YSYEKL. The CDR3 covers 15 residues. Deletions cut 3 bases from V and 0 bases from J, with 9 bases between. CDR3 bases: TGCGCCAGCAGCCATATAGGGCAAGCCAAAAACATTCAGTACTTC. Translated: CASSHIGQAKNIQYF.

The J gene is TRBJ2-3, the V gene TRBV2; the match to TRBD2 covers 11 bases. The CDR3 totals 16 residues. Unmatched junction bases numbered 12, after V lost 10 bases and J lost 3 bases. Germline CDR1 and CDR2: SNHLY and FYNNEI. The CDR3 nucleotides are TGTGCCATCGAAGATAGGGGACTAGCGGAGACAGATACGCAGTATTTT. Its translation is CAIEDRGLAETDTQYF.